Described below is a single T cell receptor (beta chain) sequence and its context. Its specificity is not known. The data belong to a study of cytomegalovirus exposure and HLA in healthy donors. V dropped 5 bases and J dropped 2 bases, with 12 bases sitting between them. Per the germline V gene, CDR1 is MNHEY and CDR2 is SVGAGI. This CDR3 comprises 14 residues. PCR involved 60 Vbeta and 13 Jbeta primers. Generated by immunoSEQ multiplex PCR, the TCRdb table keeps only in-frame clones and is missing some. This repertoire shows around 150,000 clones, 79% found once; its top ten account for 6.5%. The study's findings and limits: Per a later analysis, HLA-associated TCR beta chains showed more clonal expansion than other, equally common TCR beta chains. One cluster of highly shared sequence variants probably arose as a sequencing artifact. V- and J-gene trimming in TCR beta was tied to a missense DCLRE1C variant by an analysis performed later.

The material sequenced was PBMCs. V gene TRBV6-5 combines with J gene TRBJ1-1, with D maybe TRBD1 (5 bases). This TCR was recovered from a man in his forties in good health and CMV-seropositive. CDR3 coding DNA: TGTGCCAGCAGTCAACGAAGGGGAAACACTGAAGCTTTCTTT. Residues: CASSQRRGNTEAFF.